The clone carrying this TCR beta chain appeared a single time. The data were taken from a study of blood T cell repertoires in COVID-19. Study in general: Nucleic acid was either cDNA or gDNA, and it came from T cells, B-cell-depleted T cells, or PBMCs.

Enrollees, about 18 to 89 years old, lived in roughly 24 US areas. Donors were grouped by their self-reported clinical history. TCRdb keeps only in-frame clones here, not all; method: immunoSEQ multiplex PCR. The sample has roughly 150,000 clones, around 73% seen once; the top ten hold 6%. The sample was PBMCs or T cells enriched from blood (not recorded which). The clonotype comes from a woman aged 45-65 years who had recovered from COVID-19.

In DNA, the CDR3 is TGCGCCAGCAGCTTGGAGGGACAGACCTACGAGCAGTACTTC. Encoded protein: CASSLEGQTYEQYF. This sequence joins TRBV5-1 and TRBJ2-7; 7 bases match TRBD1. Germline CDR1 and CDR2: SGHRS and YFSETQ. J gave up 2 bases and V 0 bases, and 2 bases lay outside the gene matches. The CDR3 has 14 residues.